A single sample gave rise to the 23 T cell receptor beta chains below, sequenced in a study of blood T cell repertoires in COVID-19. Repertoires were generated with immunoSEQ multiplex PCR, while TCRdb's copy carries only in-frame clones and drops some. The sample includes under 350,000 clones, 80% to 90% of them seen just once. Sequenced sample: PBMCs or T cells enriched from blood (not recorded which). All receptors come from a woman between 40 and 50 years old with acute COVID-19.

V and J are TRBV10-3 and TRBJ2-3; the D is unclear. V was pared by 10 bases and J by 1 base, with 12 bases between. The length of the CDR3 is 13 residues. The V gene's germline CDR1 is ENHRY and CDR2 SYGVKD. The CDR3 sequence is CANSVSGTDTQYF. CDR3 in DNA: TGTGCCAACTCGGTCAGCGGCACAGATACGCAGTATTTT.

This chain uses TRBV6-4 with TRBJ2-7, with D possibly matching TRBD2 (7 bases). V gave up 6 bases and J gave up 1 base, with 13 bases separating them. The CDR3 sequence is 14 residues long. CDR1 and CDR2 from the germline V gene are MRHNA and SNTAGT. CDR3 nucleotide sequence: TGTGCCAGCAGCCGAGGGGGGGAGTCCTACGAGCAGTACTTC. This sequence encodes CASSRGGESYEQYF.

As to this clone: The identical CDR3 is also encoded by other nucleotide sequences in the sample. V usage is TRBV28 and J usage is TRBJ1-2; 7 positions agree with TRBD1. This CDR3 has 12 amino acids. Germline V gene sequence: CDR1 MDHEN, CDR2 SYDVKM. The V segment lost 6 bases and the J segment 4 bases; nucleotides outside the gene matches: 2. CDR3 amino acids: CASSRQGYGYTF. CDR3 DNA sequence: TGTGCCAGCAGCCGACAGGGCTATGGCTACACCTTC.

The rearrangement uses TRBV15 and TRBJ2-1; the match to TRBD1 covers 9 bases. Germline lookup yields CDR1 LNHNV and CDR2 YYDKDF (reference sequence). The ends lost 4 bases at V and 0 bases at J; junction bases unmatched: 7. The CDR3 runs to 17 residues. CDR3 residues: CATSTRTGERSYNEQFF. DNA for the CDR3: TGTGCCACCAGCACGCGGACAGGGGAACGCTCCTACAATGAGCAGTTCTTC.

The CDR3: CASSLVSSGGADTQYF. In DNA form, the CDR3 reads TGTGCCAGCAGCTTAGTCTCTAGCGGGGGGGCAGATACGCAGTATTTT. The gene calls are TRBV7-9 and TRBJ2-3, with 12 bases fitting TRBD2. CDR1 is SEHNR and CDR2 is FQNEAQ in the germline V gene (reference sequence). The CDR3 consists of 16 residues. J gave up 4 bases and V 1 base, and 3 bases lay outside the gene matches.

The V call is TRBV7-9, the J call TRBJ1-2; 12 nucleotides agree with TRBD1. The CDR3 totals 15 residues. The trim removed 3 bases at V and 8 bases at J, leaving 7 bases unmatched. Germline V lookup: CDR1 SEHNR, CDR2 FQNEAQ (reference sequence). Here the CDR3 reads CASSLYRDRGHGYTF. In nucleotides, the CDR3 is TGTGCCAGCAGCTTGTACCGGGACAGGGGGCACGGCTACACCTTC. The whole variable domain, filled in from reference TRBV7-9 and TRBJ1-2, reads DTGVSQNPRHKITKRGQNVTFRCDPISEHNRLYWYRQTLGQGPEFLTYFQNEAQLEKSRLLSDRFSAERPKGSFSTLEIQRTEQGDSAMYLCASSLYRDRGHGYTFGSGTRLTVV.

The V and J genes are TRBV19 and TRBJ1-2, with 9 positions matching TRBD1. The V and J ends lost 10 bases and 1 base, in that order; junction bases with no gene match: 10. The CDR3 runs 15 residues. Per germline, CDR1 LNHDA and CDR2 SQIVND (reference sequence). For the CDR3, the DNA is TGTGCCACCGCGCGGGGGACAGGGAGTAACTATGGCTACACCTTC. Its translation is CATARGTGSNYGYTF.

The CDR3 DNA is TGTGCCAGCAGCGCCGGACTAGCGGGACAAGAGACCCAGTACTTC. This gives the protein CASSAGLAGQETQYF. This chain joins TRBV9 and TRBJ2-5; 12 nucleotides align to TRBD2. CDR1 is SGDLS and CDR2 is YYNGEE in the germline V gene. V dropped 3 bases and J dropped 2; count of bases not matched to a gene: 2. This CDR3 has 15 amino acids.

This chain uses TRBV15 with TRBJ1-5, with D possibly matching TRBD1 (6 bases). Trimming removed 5 bases at V and 7 bases at J, with 18 bases between. The CDR3 has 15 amino acids. Germline V gene sequence: CDR1 LNHNV, CDR2 YYDKDF (reference sequence). For the CDR3, the DNA is TGTGCCACCAGCGAGGGGGAATCTATCGGGCAGCCCCAGCATTTT. Translation gives CATSEGESIGQPQHF.

The chain combines TRBV5-5 with TRBJ1-1, with a weak D call TRBD1 (6 bases). CDR1 is SGHKS, CDR2 YYEKEE, per germline (reference sequence). Trimming removed 2 bases from V and 3 bases from J, with 17 bases in between. The CDR3 covers 16 residues. For the CDR3, the DNA is TGTGCCAGCAGCTTCTCTAGGACAGATGGGGACACTGAAGCTTTCTTT. This sequence encodes CASSFSRTDGDTEAFF.

The V call is TRBV18, the J call TRBJ1-2, with 9 nucleotides matching TRBD1. Trimming at V came to 2 bases and at J to 8 bases, leaving 3 bases not matched to a gene. There are 13 residues in the CDR3. Germline values: CDR1 KGHSH, CDR2 LQKENI. CDR3 in amino acids: CASSPGTGSGYTF. The CDR3 coding sequence is TGTGCCAGCTCACCAGGGACAGGGAGCGGCTACACCTTC.

The chain joins TRBV5-1 to TRBJ1-4; TRBD1 agrees at 7 bases. This CDR3 is built from 15 residues. J lost 2 bases, V lost 4 bases, and 5 bases had no gene match. Germline CDR1 is SGHRS and CDR2 is YFSETQ. CDR3 sequence reads: CASSPRDSTNEKLFF. CDR3 bases: TGCGCCAGCAGCCCGCGGGACAGCACTAATGAAAAACTGTTTTTT.

The chain has TRBV6-1 and TRBJ1-5; D is possibly TRBD1 (5 bases). The V gene lost 1 base and the J gene lost 6 bases, with 13 bases spanning the gap. CDR1 is MNHNS and CDR2 is SASEGT in the germline V gene. The CDR3 loop spans 15 amino acids. The CDR3: CASSEVGGVVQPQHF. The DNA of the CDR3 is TGTGCCAGCAGTGAAGTTGGAGGGGTGGTTCAGCCCCAGCATTTT.

The genes are TRBV4-2 and TRBJ1-1; 8 nucleotides agree with TRBD1. The CDR3 is 13 amino acids. The trim removed 8 bases at V and 4 bases at J, leaving 6 bases unmatched. Germline CDR1 LGHNA, CDR2 YNFKEQ. CDR3 loop: CASGGQGATEAFF. The DNA of the CDR3 is TGTGCCAGCGGAGGACAGGGAGCCACTGAAGCTTTCTTT.

CDR3 nucleotides: TGTGCCAGCAGCGTAGCTGGCAGCTCTGGAAACACCATATATTTT. It translates to CASSVAGSSGNTIYF. The rearrangement joins TRBV9 to TRBJ1-3; D uncertain. Germline CDR1 is SGDLS and CDR2 is YYNGEE. Trimming pared 0 bases from V and 0 bases from J, leaving 7 bases between. This CDR3 region has 15 residues.

The V call is TRBV2, the J call TRBJ1-6; the D is unclear. The CDR3 has 17 residues. The V gene's germline CDR1 is SNHLY and CDR2 FYNNEI. The germline V and J ends were trimmed by 7 bases and 5 bases, with 21 bases remaining between them. The CDR3 DNA follows: TGTGCCAGCACCCCTTGGGGAGGTCCCGTTAATAATTCACCCCTCCACTTT. This codes for CASTPWGGPVNNSPLHF.

The chain combines TRBV5-1 with TRBJ2-5; the match to TRBD1 covers 7 bases. Trimming cost V 5 bases and J 2 bases; bases outside gene matches: 9. Germline V gene lookup returns CDR1 SGHRS and CDR2 YFSETQ. The CDR3 length is 15 residues. For the CDR3, the DNA is TGCGCCAGCAGTGACAGGGCGAGCTTTCAAGAGACCCAGTACTTC. Its translation is CASSDRASFQETQYF.

The CDR3 loop is CASTSTLRVPYEQYF. In nucleotides, the CDR3 is TGTGCCAGCACCTCTACTCTCAGGGTTCCCTACGAGCAGTACTTC. This chain joins TRBV27 and TRBJ2-7, with D possibly being TRBD1 (5 bases). Germline loops: CDR1 MNHEY, CDR2 SMNVEV (reference sequence). Trimming cost V 7 bases and J 2 bases, with 18 bases left between them. The CDR3 is made up of 15 amino acids.

The gene calls are TRBV5-1 and TRBJ1-6, with 10 bases matching TRBD1. Germline lookup yields CDR1 SGHRS and CDR2 YFSETQ. The V and J ends lost 4 bases and 8 bases, in that order; junction bases with no gene match: 9. CDR3 length: 16 amino acids. CDR3: CASSELTGGSYSPLHF. The CDR3, as DNA: TGCGCCAGCAGCGAACTGACAGGGGGCAGTTATTCACCCCTCCACTTT.

This rearrangement joins TRBV7-9 to TRBJ1-2; D not resolved. V lost 1 base, J lost 3 bases, and 12 bases lay in between. Germline V gene data show CDR1 as SEHNR and CDR2 as FQNEAQ (reference sequence). The CDR3 is 15 amino acids. CDR3 sequence reads: CASSLDHSMDYGYTF. The CDR3 nucleotides read TGTGCCAGCAGCTTAGACCATAGCATGGACTATGGCTACACCTTC.

This clone was picked up one time. V gene TRBV28 combines with J gene TRBJ2-7; 8 bases are a match to TRBD1. CDR3 size: 12 residues. Germline CDR1 and CDR2: MDHEN and SYDVKM. Trimming cost V 6 bases and J 3 bases; bases outside gene matches: 1. In nucleotides, the CDR3 is TGTGCCAGCAGCGACAGGGGCTACGAGCAGTACTTC. It translates to CASSDRGYEQYF.

The chain joins TRBV3-1 (or the pseudogene TRBV3-2) to TRBJ1-1; D unclear. The CDR3 spans 14 residues. Per the germline V gene, CDR1 is LGHDT and CDR2 is YNNKEL (reference sequence). V shed 5 bases and J shed 5 bases, with 15 bases lying between them. CDR3 residues: CASSYSGSGTEAFF. CDR3 in DNA: TGTGCCAGCAGCTATTCCGGGAGCGGGACTGAAGCTTTCTTT.

The genes are TRBV19 and TRBJ1-5, with TRBD1 matching 7 bases. V was clipped by 6 bases and J by 7 bases; unmatched bases: 6. The CDR3 extends over 13 amino acids. Germline V gene data show CDR1 as LNHDA and CDR2 as SQIVND (reference sequence). In nucleotides, the CDR3 is TGTGCCAGTAGGCGTACAGGGGTCCAGCCCCAGCATTTT. This gives the protein CASRRTGVQPQHF.